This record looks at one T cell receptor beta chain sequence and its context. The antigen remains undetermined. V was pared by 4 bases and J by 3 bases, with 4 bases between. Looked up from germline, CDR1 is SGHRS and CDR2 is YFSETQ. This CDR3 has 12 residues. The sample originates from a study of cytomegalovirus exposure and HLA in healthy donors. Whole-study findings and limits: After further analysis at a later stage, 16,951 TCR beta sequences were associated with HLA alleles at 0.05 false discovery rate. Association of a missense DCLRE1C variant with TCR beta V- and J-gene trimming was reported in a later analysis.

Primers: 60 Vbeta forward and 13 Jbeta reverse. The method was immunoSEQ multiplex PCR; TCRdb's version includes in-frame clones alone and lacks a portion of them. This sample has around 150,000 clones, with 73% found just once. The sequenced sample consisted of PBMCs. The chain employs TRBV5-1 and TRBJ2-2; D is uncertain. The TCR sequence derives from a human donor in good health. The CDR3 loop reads CASSGYTGELFF. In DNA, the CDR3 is TGCGCCAGCAGCGGCTACACCGGGGAGCTGTTTTTT.